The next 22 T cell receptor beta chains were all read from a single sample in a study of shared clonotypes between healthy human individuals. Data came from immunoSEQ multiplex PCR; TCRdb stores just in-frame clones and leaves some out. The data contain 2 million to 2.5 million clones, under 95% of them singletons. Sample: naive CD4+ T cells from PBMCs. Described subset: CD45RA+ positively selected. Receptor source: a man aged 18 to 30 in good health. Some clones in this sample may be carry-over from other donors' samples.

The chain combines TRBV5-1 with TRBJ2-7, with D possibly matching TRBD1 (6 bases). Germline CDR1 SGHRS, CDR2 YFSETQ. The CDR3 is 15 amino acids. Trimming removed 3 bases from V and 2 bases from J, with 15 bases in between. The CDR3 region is CASSSRTVPAYEQYF. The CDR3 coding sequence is TGCGCCAGCAGCTCGCGGACAGTGCCGGCCTACGAGCAGTACTTC.

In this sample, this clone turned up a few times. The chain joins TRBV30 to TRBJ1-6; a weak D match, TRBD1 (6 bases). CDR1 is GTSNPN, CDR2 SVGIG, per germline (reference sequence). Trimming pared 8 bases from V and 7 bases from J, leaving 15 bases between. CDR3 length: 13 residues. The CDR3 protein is CAGHRERNSPLHF. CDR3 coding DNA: TGTGCCGGACACAGGGAGAGGAATTCACCCCTCCACTTT.

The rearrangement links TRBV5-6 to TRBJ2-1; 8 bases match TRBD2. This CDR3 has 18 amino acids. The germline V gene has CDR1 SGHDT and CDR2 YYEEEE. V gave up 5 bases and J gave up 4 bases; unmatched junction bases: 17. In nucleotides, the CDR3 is TGTGCCAGCAGATACGACCCGGAGCGGGAGCGAGTTTACAATGAGCAGTTCTTC. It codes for CASRYDPERERVYNEQFF. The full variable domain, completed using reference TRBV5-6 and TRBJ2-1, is DAGVTQSPTHLIKTRGQQVTLRCSPKSGHDTVSWYQQALGQGPQFIFQYYEEEERQRGNFPDRFSGHQFPNYSSELNVNALLLGDSALYLCASRYDPERERVYNEQFFGPGTRLTVL.

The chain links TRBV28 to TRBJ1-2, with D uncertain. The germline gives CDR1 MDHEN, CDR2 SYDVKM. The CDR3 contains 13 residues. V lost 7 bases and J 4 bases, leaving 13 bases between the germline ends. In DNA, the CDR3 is TGTGCCAGCACCCCCCCGGAGACCTATGGCTACACCTTC. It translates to CASTPPETYGYTF.

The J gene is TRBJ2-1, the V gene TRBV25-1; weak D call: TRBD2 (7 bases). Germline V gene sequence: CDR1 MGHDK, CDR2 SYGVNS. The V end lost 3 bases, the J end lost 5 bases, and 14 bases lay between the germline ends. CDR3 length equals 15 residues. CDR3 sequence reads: CASSEGGARDNEQFF. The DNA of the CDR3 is TGTGCCAGCAGTGAGGGGGGGGCTAGAGACAATGAGCAGTTCTTC.

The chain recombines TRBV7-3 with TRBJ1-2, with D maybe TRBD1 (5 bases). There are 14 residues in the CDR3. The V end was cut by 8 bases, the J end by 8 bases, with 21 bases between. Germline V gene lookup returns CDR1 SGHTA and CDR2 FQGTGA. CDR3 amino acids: CASGDARSSQGYTF. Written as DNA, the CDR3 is TGTGCCAGCGGGGACGCCAGAAGTTCGCAGGGCTACACCTTC.

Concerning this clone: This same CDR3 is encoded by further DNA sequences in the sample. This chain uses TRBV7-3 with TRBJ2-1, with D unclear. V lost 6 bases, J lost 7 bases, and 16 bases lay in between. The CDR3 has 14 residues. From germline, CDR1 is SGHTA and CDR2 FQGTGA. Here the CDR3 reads CASSFGDLSNEQFF. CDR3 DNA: TGTGCCAGCAGTTTTGGAGACCTCAGTAATGAGCAGTTCTTC.

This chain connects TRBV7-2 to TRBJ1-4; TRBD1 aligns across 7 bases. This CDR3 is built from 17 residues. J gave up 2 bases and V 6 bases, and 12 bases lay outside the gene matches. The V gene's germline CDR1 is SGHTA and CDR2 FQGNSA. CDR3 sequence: CASSYRPQGVTNEKLFF. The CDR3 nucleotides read TGTGCCAGCAGTTACAGACCCCAGGGGGTGACTAATGAAAAACTGTTTTTT. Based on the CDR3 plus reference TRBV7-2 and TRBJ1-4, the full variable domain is GAGVSQSPSNKVTEKGKDVELRCDPISGHTALYWYRQSLGQGLEFLIYFQGNSAPDKSGLPSDRFSAERTGGSVSTLTIQRTQQEDSAVYLCASSYRPQGVTNEKLFFGSGTQLSVL.

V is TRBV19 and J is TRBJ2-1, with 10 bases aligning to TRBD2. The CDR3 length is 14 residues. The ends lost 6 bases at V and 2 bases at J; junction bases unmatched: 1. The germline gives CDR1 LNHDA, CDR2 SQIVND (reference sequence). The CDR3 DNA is TGTGCCAGTAGCACTAGCGGGACCTACAATGAGCAGTTCTTC. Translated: CASSTSGTYNEQFF. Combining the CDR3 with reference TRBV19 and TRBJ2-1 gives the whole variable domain DGGITQSPKYLFRKEGQNVTLSCEQNLNHDAMYWYRQDPGQGLRLIYYSQIVNDFQKGDIAEGYSVSREKKESFPLTVTSAQKNPTAFYLCASSTSGTYNEQFFGPGTRLTVL.

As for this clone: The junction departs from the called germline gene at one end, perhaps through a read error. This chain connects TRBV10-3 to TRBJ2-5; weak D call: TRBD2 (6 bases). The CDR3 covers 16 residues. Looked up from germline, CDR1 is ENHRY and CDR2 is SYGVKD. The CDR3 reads CASSYSGLRGQETQYF. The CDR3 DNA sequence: TGTGCCAGCAGTTACTCCGGACTAAGGGGACAAGAGACCCAGTACTTC.

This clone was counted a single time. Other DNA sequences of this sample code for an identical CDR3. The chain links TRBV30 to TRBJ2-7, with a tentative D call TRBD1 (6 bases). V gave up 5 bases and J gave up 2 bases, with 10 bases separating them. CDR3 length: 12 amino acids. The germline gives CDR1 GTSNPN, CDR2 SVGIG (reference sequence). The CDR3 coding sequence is TGTGCCTGGGGGGGCCAGGCCTACGAGCAGTACTTC. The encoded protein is CAWGGQAYEQYF.

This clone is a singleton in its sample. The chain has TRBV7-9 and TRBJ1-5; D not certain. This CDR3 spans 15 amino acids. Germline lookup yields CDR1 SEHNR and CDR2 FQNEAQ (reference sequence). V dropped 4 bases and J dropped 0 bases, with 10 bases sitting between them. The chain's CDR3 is CASSSGPVSNQPQHF. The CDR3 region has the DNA TGTGCCAGCAGCTCCGGGCCTGTTAGCAATCAGCCCCAGCATTTT.

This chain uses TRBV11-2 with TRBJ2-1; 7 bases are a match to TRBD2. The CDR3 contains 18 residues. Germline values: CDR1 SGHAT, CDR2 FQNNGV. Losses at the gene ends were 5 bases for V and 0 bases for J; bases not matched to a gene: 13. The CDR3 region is CASSQSGLAVGSYNEQFF. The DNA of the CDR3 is TGTGCCAGCAGCCAATCTGGGCTAGCGGTTGGCTCCTACAATGAGCAGTTCTTC.

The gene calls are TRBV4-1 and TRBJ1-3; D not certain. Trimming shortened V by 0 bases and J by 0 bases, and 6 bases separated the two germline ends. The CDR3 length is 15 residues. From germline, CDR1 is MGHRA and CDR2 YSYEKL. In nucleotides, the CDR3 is TGCGCCAGCAGCCAAGATTTCTCCTCTGGAAACACCATATATTTT. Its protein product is CASSQDFSSGNTIYF.

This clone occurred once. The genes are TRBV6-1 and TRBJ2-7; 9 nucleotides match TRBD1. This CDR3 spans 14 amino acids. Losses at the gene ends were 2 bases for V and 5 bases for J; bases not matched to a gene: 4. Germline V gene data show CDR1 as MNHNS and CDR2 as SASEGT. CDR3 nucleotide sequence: TGTGCCAGCAGTGAACGGGACAGGGTGGACGAGCAGTACTTC. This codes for CASSERDRVDEQYF.

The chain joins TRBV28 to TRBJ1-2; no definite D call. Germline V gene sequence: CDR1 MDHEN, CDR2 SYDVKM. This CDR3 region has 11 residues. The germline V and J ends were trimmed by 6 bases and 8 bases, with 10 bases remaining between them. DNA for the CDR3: TGTGCCAGCAGCCAACTAGGGGGCTACACCTTC. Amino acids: CASSQLGGYTF.

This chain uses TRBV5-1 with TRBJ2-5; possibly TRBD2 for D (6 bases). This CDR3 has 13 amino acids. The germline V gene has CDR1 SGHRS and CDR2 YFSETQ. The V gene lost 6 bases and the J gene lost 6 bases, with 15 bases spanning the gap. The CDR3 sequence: CASTGEVFKTQYF. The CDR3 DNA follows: TGCGCCAGCACGGGGGAGGTATTTAAGACCCAGTACTTC.

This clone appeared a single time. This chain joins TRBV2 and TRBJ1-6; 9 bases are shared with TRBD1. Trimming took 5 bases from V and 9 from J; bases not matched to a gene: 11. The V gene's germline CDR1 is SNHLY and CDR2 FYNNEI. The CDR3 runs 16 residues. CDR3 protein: CASSRKGDREVSPLHF. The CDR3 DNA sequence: TGTGCCAGCAGTAGGAAAGGGGACAGGGAAGTTTCACCCCTCCACTTT.

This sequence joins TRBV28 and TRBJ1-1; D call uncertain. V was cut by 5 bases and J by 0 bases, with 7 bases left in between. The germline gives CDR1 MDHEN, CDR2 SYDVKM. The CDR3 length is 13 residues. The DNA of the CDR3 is TGTGCCAGCAGTCTTACGGTGAACACTGAAGCTTTCTTT. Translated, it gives CASSLTVNTEAFF.

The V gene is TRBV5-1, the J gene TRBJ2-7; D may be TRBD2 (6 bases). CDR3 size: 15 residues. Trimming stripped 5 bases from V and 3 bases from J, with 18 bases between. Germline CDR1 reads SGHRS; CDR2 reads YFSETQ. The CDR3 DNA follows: TGCGCCAGCAGTTATGGGGGAGGTTCTAACTACGAGCAGTACTTC. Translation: CASSYGGGSNYEQYF.

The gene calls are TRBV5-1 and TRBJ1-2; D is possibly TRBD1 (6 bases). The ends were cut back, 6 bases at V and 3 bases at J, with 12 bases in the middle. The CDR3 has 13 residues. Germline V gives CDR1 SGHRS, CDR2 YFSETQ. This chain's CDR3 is CASIRTAHYGYTF. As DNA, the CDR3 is TGCGCCAGCATCCGGACAGCCCACTATGGCTACACCTTC.

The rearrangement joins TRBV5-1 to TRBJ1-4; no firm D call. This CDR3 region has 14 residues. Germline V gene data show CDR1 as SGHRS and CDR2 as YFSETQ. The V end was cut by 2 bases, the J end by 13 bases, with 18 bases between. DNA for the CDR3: TGCGCCAGCAGCTTTGGTTCTTCGGGAACCGGACTGTTTTTT. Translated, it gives CASSFGSSGTGLFF.